This TCR beta chain was documented in a study of OX40 agonist ivuxolimab in advanced cancers. The overall study: A partial response was reached by three patients: one with hepatocellular carcinoma and two with cutaneous melanoma.

Some clones are missing from TCRdb's copy, which holds only in-frame ones; the method was immunoSEQ multiplex PCR. The repertoire consists of tens of thousands of clones, with over 75% occurring once and the leading ten covering about 56%. The CDR3 consists of 16 residues. From germline, CDR1 is SGHTA and CDR2 FQGNSA. V was clipped by 3 bases and J by 1 base; unmatched bases: 4. The TCR originated in an adult with an advanced solid tumor such as melanoma, head and neck, liver or kidney cancer. Sequenced here: CD4+ or CD8+ T cells sorted from blood, sampled in a trial of the OX40 agonist ivuxolimab. This rearrangement joins TRBV7-2 to TRBJ1-5; TRBD1 matches 9 bases. Here the CDR3 DNA reads TGTGCCAGCAGCTTGAGGGGACAGGGAAGCAATCAGCCCCAGCATTTT. Amino acid sequence: CASSLRGQGSNQPQHF.